This T cell receptor (beta chain) came from a study of shared clonotypes between healthy human individuals. V lost 6 bases, J lost 0 bases, and 3 bases stayed unmatched. CDR1 and CDR2 (germline): MGHRA, YSYEKL. This CDR3 is built from 15 residues. Libraries were prepared by immunoSEQ multiplex PCR; TCRdb keeps only in-frame clonotypes and omits some of them. The sample carries about 990,000 clones, 75% to 85% recorded once. The receptor was isolated from a man aged 18-30 years in good health. Some clones in this sample may be carry-over from other donors' samples. The chain is built from TRBV4-1 and TRBJ2-2, with TRBD2 identical over 8 bases. Sequencing used memory CD4+ T cells from PBMCs. As for subset: CD45RA-negative fraction. CDR3 coding DNA: TGCGCCAGCAGTACGGGGGGGTCGAACACCGGGGAGCTGTTTTTT. It encodes CASSTGGSNTGELFF.